This T cell receptor beta chain was sequenced in a study of blood T cell repertoires in COVID-19. Study as a whole: COVID-19 samples, acute and convalescent, were from the United States, Italy and Spain.

The germline V gene encodes CDR1 LNHDA and CDR2 SQIVND (reference sequence). The junction had 2 bases not matched to a gene; V was cut back by 6 bases and J by 2 bases. This CDR3 region has 15 residues. This clone was picked up a small number of times. In the authors' workflow: Nucleated cell counts were estimated from reference gene primer amplification. Method: immunoSEQ multiplex PCR; TCRdb's copy keeps in-frame clones and lacks some. For V, J and clone size, that table is used; D and trimming come from the DNA. The sample contains around 270,000 clones, around 87% of which appear only once. The receptor was isolated from a woman aged 45-60 years with acute or convalescent COVID-19. Sequencing input: peripheral blood. The rearrangement links TRBV19 to TRBJ2-6; 9 bases align to TRBD1. This chain's CDR3 is CASSTGGAGANVLTF. CDR3 DNA sequence: TGTGCCAGTAGCACAGGGGGCGCTGGGGCCAACGTCCTGACTTTC.